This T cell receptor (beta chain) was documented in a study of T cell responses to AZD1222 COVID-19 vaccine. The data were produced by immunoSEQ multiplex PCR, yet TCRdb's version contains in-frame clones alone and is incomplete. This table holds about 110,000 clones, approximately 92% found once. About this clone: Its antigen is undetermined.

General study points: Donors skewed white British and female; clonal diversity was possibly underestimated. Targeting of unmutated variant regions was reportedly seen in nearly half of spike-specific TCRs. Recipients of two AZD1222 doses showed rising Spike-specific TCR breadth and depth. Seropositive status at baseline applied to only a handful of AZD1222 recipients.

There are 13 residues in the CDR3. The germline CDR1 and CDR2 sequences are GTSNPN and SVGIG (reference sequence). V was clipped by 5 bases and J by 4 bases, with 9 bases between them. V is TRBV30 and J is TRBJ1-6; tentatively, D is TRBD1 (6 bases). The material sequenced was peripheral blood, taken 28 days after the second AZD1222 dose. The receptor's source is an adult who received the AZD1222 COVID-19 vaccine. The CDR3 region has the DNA TGTGCCTGGCAGGGACAATATAATTCACCCCTCCACTTT. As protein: CAWQGQYNSPLHF.